Described below is a single T cell receptor (beta chain) sequence and its context. Its specific antigen is unknown. Base qualities were left out, and no much larger clone turns up one base away. This record belongs to a study of T-cell memory formation after mild COVID-19 (dated by TCRdb to about 2021). Study-level background: TCR sequence clusters from the two donors were found to be largely donor specific. T-cell clones expanding and contracting after mild COVID-19 in a couple of donors were tracked by longitudinal TCRalpha and TCRbeta repertoire sequencing. Two young, previously healthy adult volunteers, one female and one male, were included in the cohort.

PBMCs were isolated by Ficoll-Paque density gradient centrifugation. Ends trimmed: V by 4 bases, J by 6 bases; bases unmatched to a gene: 17. The cysteine opens and the phenylalanine closes a CDR3 of 18 amino acids. Only the CDR3 part of the read is kept: 54 bases, read in frame from the first base. The germline V gene (reference sequence) sets CDR1 to SEHNR and CDR2 to FQNEAQ. TCRdb names Illumina NovaSeq 6000 as the instrument used. cDNA libraries for TCRalpha and TCRbeta were prepared by 5'RACE using constant-segment primers, with sample barcodes and unique molecular identifiers added. RNA was extracted from every sample with Trizol reagent. Libraries were amplified in two PCR steps, with a second sample barcode and Illumina TruSeq adapters added in the second step. Libraries were sequenced on an Illumina NovaSeq with 2 x 150 bp paired-end reads. The published analysis was carried out like this. Reads were demultiplexed and collapsed into UMI-guided consensus sequences with migec v1.2.7. With mixcr v2.1.11, UMI consensuses were aligned to TRA and TRB V and J templates and assembled into clonotypes. A clonotype was counted as expanded or contracted only if both edgeR and NoisET called the change significant, with noise models trained on biological replicates. For edgeR calls, the cutoffs were a false discovery rate-adjusted p below 0.01 and a log2 fold-change threshold of 1. As an exploratory analysis of dynamics, PCA with hierarchical clustering was applied to max-normalized trajectories of the 1000 most abundant clonotypes. Separately sequenced CD4+ and CD8+ repertoires were used to assign the CD4 or CD8 phenotype of responding clones. TCRdb applied fastp at Q25 and MiXCR to the public reads, then kept only in-frame beta chains. One record per CDR3 amino acid sequence lists the most common genes and DNA. Here the V and J calls rest on TCRdb's processing, not on the authors' analysis. The sample yields about 250,000 distinct CDR3 sequences; approximately 15% were counted once. The top ten hold 2% to 2.5% of the sample.

Broader findings and caveats from the paper: Whether the second-wave clones peaking on day 37 were SARS-CoV-2 specific was not confirmed. Clones contracting from day 15 to 85 had balanced CD4/CD8 phenotypes, while a second wave expanding from day 15 to 37 was biased towards CD4+. Some responding clones were found in pre-infection memory, which suggests that pre-existing cross-reactive memory T cells took part in the SARS-CoV-2 response. Contracting CD4+ clones were located mainly in the CM and EM memory subsets, whereas CD8+ clones were found to be enriched in EMRA. Only a couple of mild cases were covered in the study, and larger cohorts including severe cases with pre-infection samples were considered necessary.

The clonotype was recovered from an adult woman who had mild COVID-19 (a few samples of this study predate the infection). The sample titles of this study are shuffled in the database, so cell type and time point are left out; the donor was told from shared clones. Source material: PBMCs or a T cell subset sorted from them (not recorded which). This chain joins TRBV7-9 to TRBJ2-3; 9 nucleotides in the junction match TRBD2. Read as DNA, the sequence is TGTGCCAGCAGCTCCGCCGCGAGCGGGGGGACTATCAGGGATACGCAGTATTTT. This encodes CASSSAASGGTIRDTQYF.